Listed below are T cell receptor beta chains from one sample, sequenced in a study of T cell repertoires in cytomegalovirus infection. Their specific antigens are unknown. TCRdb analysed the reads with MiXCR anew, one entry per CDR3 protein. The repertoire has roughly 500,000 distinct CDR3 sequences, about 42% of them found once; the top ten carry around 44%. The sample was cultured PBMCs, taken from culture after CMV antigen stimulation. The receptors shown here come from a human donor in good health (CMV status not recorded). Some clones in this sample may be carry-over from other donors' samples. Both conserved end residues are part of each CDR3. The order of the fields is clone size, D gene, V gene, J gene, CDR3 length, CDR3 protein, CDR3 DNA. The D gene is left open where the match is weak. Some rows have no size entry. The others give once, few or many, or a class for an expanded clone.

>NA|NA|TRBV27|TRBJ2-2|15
CASRTTGFGAGELFF
TGTGCCAGCAGAACAACAGGGTTTGGGGCCGGGGAGCTGTTTTTT
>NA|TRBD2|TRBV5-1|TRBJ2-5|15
CASSRSGGRQETQYF
TGCGCCAGCAGCCGTAGCGGGGGCAGACAAGAGACCCAGTACTTC
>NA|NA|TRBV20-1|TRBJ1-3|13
CSASADSGNTIYF
TGCAGTGCTAGCGCAGACTCTGGAAACACCATATATTTT
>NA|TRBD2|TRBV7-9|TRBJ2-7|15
CASSLGTAGPYEQYF
TGTGCCAGCAGCTTAGGAACAGCGGGGCCCTACGAGCAGTACTTC
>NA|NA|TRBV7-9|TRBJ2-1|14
CASSLSHGVNEQFF
TGTGCCAGCAGCCTCTCTCATGGTGTTAATGAGCAGTTCTTC
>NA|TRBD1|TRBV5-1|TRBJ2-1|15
CASSLDGQDYNEQFF
TGCGCCAGCAGCTTGGATGGACAGGACTACAATGAGCAGTTCTTC
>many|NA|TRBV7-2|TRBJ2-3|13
CASSLDYGNTQYF
TGTGCCAGCAGCTTAGATTATGGGAATACGCAGTATTTT
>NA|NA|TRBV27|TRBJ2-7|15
CASSPLGGRGNEQYF
TGTGCCAGCAGTCCCCTAGGCGGGCGGGGTAACGAGCAGTACTTC
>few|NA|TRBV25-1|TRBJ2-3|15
CASSEGSGGTDTQYF
TGTGCCAGCAGTGAGGGGTCAGGCGGCACAGATACGCAGTATTTT
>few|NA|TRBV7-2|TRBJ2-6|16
CASSLVSGVGANVLTF
TGTGCCAGCAGCTTAGTTTCCGGGGTCGGGGCCAACGTCCTGACTTTC
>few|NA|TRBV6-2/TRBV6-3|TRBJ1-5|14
CASKIGLSNQPQHF
TGTGCCAGCAAAATTGGCTTAAGCAATCAGCCCCAGCATTTT
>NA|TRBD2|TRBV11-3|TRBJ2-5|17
CASSFGLAGGPGETQYF
TGTGCCAGCAGCTTCGGGCTAGCGGGAGGGCCCGGAGAGACCCAGTACTTC
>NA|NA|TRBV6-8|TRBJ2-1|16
CASSYSPTSLSNEQFF
TGTGCCAGCAGTTATAGTCCAACAAGTTTATCCAATGAGCAGTTCTTC
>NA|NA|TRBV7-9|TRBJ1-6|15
CASSLGSGRNSPLHF
TGTGCCAGCAGCTTAGGATCGGGACGAAATTCACCCCTCCACTTT